Below, one T cell receptor beta chain is given with its context. Germline values: CDR1 SGHRS, CDR2 YFSETQ. V lost 5 bases, J lost 0 bases, and 15 bases lay in between. There are 15 residues in the CDR3. Clones were read by immunoSEQ multiplex PCR, and TCRdb kept only the in-frame ones, dropping some. There are approximately 60,000 clones in the sample; 90% occur only once, and around 8.9% lies in the top ten. The data were taken from a study of PD-1 blockade in classical Hodgkin lymphoma. Relapse after autologous stem cell transplantation occurred in every patient, and brentuximab vedotin exposure varied.

The chain is built from TRBV5-1 and TRBJ2-7; D possibly corresponds to TRBD1 (6 bases). This TCR was recovered from a human donor with classical Hodgkin lymphoma. The sample in question was peripheral blood mononuclear cells (PBMCs), obtained at baseline. DNA of the CDR3: TGCGCCAGCAGAACCGGGACATCGAGCTCCTACGAGCAGTACTTC. Its protein is CASRTGTSSSYEQYF.